Following are 5 T cell receptor beta chains from one sample sequenced in a study of T cells in Graves' hyperthyroidism and ophthalmopathy. Amplification targeted TCR beta CDR3 regions from RNA transcripts. TCR CDR3 underwent first-round RT-PCR with the HTBI primer set. MiXCR, run by TCRdb on the multiplex PCR reads, gives a single entry per CDR3 protein. The table shows around 520,000 distinct CDR3 sequences, with less than 15% occurring only once. The sequenced sample consisted of blood. The receptors shown here come from a woman in her 40s with Graves' hyperthyroidism.

The V gene is TRBV29-1, the J gene TRBJ2-7, with TRBD2 as a possible D gene (6 bases). Trimming removed 5 bases at V and 3 bases at J, with 11 bases between. CDR3 length equals 12 residues. Germline values: CDR1 SQVTM, CDR2 ANQGSEA. CDR3 coding DNA: TGCAGCGTTAGGGACTCCAACTACGAGCAGTACTTC. Translated, it gives CSVRDSNYEQYF.

This clonotype was observed many times. The chain uses TRBV27 and TRBJ2-7, with TRBD1 identical over 7 bases. Germline CDR1 MNHEY, CDR2 SMNVEV (reference sequence). Trimming cost V 4 bases and J 0 bases; bases outside gene matches: 6. CDR3 length: 15 residues. The CDR3 protein is CASSSLDRPSYEQYF. The CDR3 DNA sequence: TGTGCCAGCAGTTCCCTGGACAGGCCCTCCTACGAGCAGTACTTC.

This clonotype came up many times. This rearrangement joins TRBV28 to TRBJ2-2; a weak D match, TRBD1 (6 bases). The CDR3 runs 14 residues. CDR1 and CDR2 (germline): MDHEN, SYDVKM. V lost 5 bases and J 8 bases, leaving 15 bases between the germline ends. This CDR3 is CASSLRHRAGELFF. CDR3 nucleotides: TGTGCCAGCAGTCTCCGACACAGGGCAGGGGAGCTGTTTTTT.

The sample holds many counts of this clonotype. The genes are TRBV7-6 and TRBJ1-5; 8 positions agree with TRBD1. Trimming removed 0 bases from V and 1 base from J; junction bases left unmatched: 8. The germline gives CDR1 SGHVS, CDR2 FNYEAQ. The CDR3 sequence is 18 residues long. The CDR3 here is CASSLAPGGVGSNQPQHF. CDR3 coding DNA: TGTGCCAGCAGCTTAGCTCCAGGGGGCGTTGGGAGCAATCAGCCCCAGCATTTT.

This clonotype was picked up many times. The genes are TRBV28 and TRBJ2-2; TRBD1 aligns across 10 bases. Looked up from germline, CDR1 is MDHEN and CDR2 is SYDVKM. With 3 bases clipped from V and 4 bases from J, the junction kept 5 bases outside the gene matches. The CDR3 loop spans 16 amino acids. Here the CDR3 reads CASSFIGTGVTGELFF. In nucleotides, the CDR3 is TGTGCCAGCAGTTTTATCGGGACAGGGGTCACCGGGGAGCTGTTTTTT.